The entry below gives a single T cell receptor beta chain sequence along with its context. These data belong to a study of glioma-infiltrating T cells after dendritic cell vaccination. Trimming took off 2 bases at V and 8 bases at J, with 12 bases between the two ends. CDR1 SEHNR and CDR2 FQNEAQ come from the germline V gene (reference sequence). The CDR3 has 14 amino acids. TCRdb keeps only in-frame clones here, not all; method: immunoSEQ multiplex PCR. In the table there are about 100,000 clones, about four fifths of which are singletons. This specimen consisted of blood, obtained before dendritic cell vaccination. This TCR derives from a human donor with glioblastoma. The V and J genes are TRBV7-9 and TRBJ1-4; D is unresolved. In nucleotides, the CDR3 is TGTGCCAGCAGCTTAAGCCGAGAACGGGAAAAACTGTTTTTT. Translating it yields CASSLSREREKLFF.